What follows are 21 T cell receptor beta chains derived from one specimen sequenced in a study of Ad26.COV2.S vaccination and SARS-CoV-2 variants. The method was immunoSEQ multiplex PCR; TCRdb's version includes in-frame clones alone and lacks a portion of them. The data hold about 350,000 clones, with roughly nine tenths observed a single time. The sample here was peripheral blood, taken after recovery from COVID-19. All receptors derive from a human donor who had recovered from COVID-19.

This chain uses TRBV10-3 with TRBJ1-1, with 9 nucleotides matching TRBD1. The V gene end was trimmed by 6 bases and the J gene end by 4 bases; junction bases not matched to a gene: 6. In germline, CDR1 is ENHRY, CDR2 SYGVKD. The CDR3 sequence is 14 residues long. The CDR3 sequence: CAIRKTGGTTEAFF. Here the CDR3 DNA reads TGTGCCATCAGGAAGACAGGGGGGACCACTGAAGCTTTCTTT.

The V gene is TRBV10-1, the J gene TRBJ2-2; 7 nucleotides align to TRBD1. In germline, CDR1 is WNHNN, CDR2 SYGVQD (reference sequence). The CDR3 contains 16 residues. V gave up 0 bases and J gave up 0 bases; unmatched junction bases: 1. Here the CDR3 reads CASSESGTANTGELFF. The CDR3 DNA sequence: TGCGCCAGCAGTGAGTCCGGGACAGCGAACACCGGGGAGCTGTTTTTT.

The V gene is TRBV7-3, the J gene TRBJ2-3; no definite D call. Between the trimmed V and J ends, which lost 3 bases and 3 bases, there was a span of 13 bases. The CDR3 consists of 15 residues. The germline gives CDR1 SGHTA, CDR2 FQGTGA. The CDR3, as DNA: TGTGCCAGCAGCTTGGCGAGTGGGGTGACAGATACGCAGTATTTT. Encoded protein: CASSLASGVTDTQYF.

V usage is TRBV5-5 and J usage is TRBJ1-5, with a weak D call TRBD1 (6 bases). This CDR3 has 15 amino acids. With 0 bases removed from V and 4 bases from J, the gap between germline ends came to 11 bases. The germline V gene encodes CDR1 SGHKS and CDR2 YYEKEE (reference sequence). CDR3 residues: CASSLGRGRNQPQHF. CDR3 coding DNA: TGTGCCAGCAGCTTGGGGAGGGGGAGAAATCAGCCCCAGCATTTT.

The chain employs TRBV5-1 and TRBJ2-3; 7 bases are shared with TRBD2. In germline, CDR1 is SGHRS, CDR2 YFSETQ. After removal of 4 bases from V and 1 base from J, the junction contained 3 bases not matched to a gene. The CDR3 totals 14 residues. The CDR3 nucleotides read TGCGCCAGCAGCGAAAGCGGGGGCACAGATACGCAGTATTTT. As protein: CASSESGGTDTQYF.

The chain joins TRBV5-3 to TRBJ2-7; 9 bases match TRBD1. TRBV5-3 qualifies as an ORF whose function is uncertain. The CDR3 contains 15 residues. J gave up 4 bases and V 6 bases, and 11 bases lay outside the gene matches. CDR3 sequence: CARKKTGGTLYEQYF. In DNA, the CDR3 is TGTGCCAGAAAAAAGACAGGGGGAACTTTATACGAGCAGTACTTC.

The V call is TRBV6-4, the J call TRBJ1-4; D may be TRBD1 (5 bases). The length of the CDR3 is 16 residues. V gave up 5 bases and J gave up 9 bases, with 22 bases separating them. From germline, CDR1 is MRHNA and CDR2 SNTAGT. CDR3 protein: CASSPPWKQVDKKLFF. The CDR3 bases are TGTGCCAGCAGTCCCCCATGGAAACAGGTTGATAAAAAACTGTTTTTT.

This clone was observed once. V is TRBV11-2 and J is TRBJ2-7; maybe TRBD2 (6 bases). Trimming removed 1 base at V and 6 bases at J, with 13 bases between. From germline, CDR1 is SGHAT and CDR2 FQNNGV. The CDR3 runs to 14 residues. The CDR3 DNA is TGTGCCAGCAGCTTAGGGCACCGGGGGTTCGAGCAGTACTTC. Its translation: CASSLGHRGFEQYF.

The chain recombines TRBV5-1 with TRBJ2-7; D remains unclear. This CDR3 spans 11 amino acids. V gave up 4 bases and J gave up 0 bases, with 2 bases separating them. The germline V gene encodes CDR1 SGHRS and CDR2 YFSETQ. As DNA, the CDR3 is TGCGCCAGCAGCCCCTCCTACGAGCAGTACTTC. Encoded protein: CASSPSYEQYF.

This rearrangement joins TRBV10-2 to TRBJ2-7; no clear D. Germline lookup yields CDR1 WSHSY and CDR2 SAAADI. Between the trimmed V and J ends, which lost 6 bases and 6 bases, there was a span of 12 bases. CDR3 length equals 12 residues. This CDR3 is CASRASLAEQYF. The CDR3 region has the DNA TGCGCCAGCAGGGCCTCCTTGGCCGAGCAGTACTTC.

DNA of the CDR3: TGTGCCAGCAGCCACTTGCGGGGGGCGCAAGAGACCCAGTACTTC. Its translation is CASSHLRGAQETQYF. The V call is TRBV14, the J call TRBJ2-5; the match to TRBD2 covers 8 bases. Germline V gene lookup returns CDR1 SGHDN and CDR2 FVKESK. The CDR3 is 15 residues long. V lost 3 bases and J lost 2; bases outside the gene matches: 5. Supplemented by reference TRBV14 and TRBJ2-5, the full variable domain reads EAGVTQFPSHSVIEKGQTVTLRCDPISGHDNLYWYRRVMGKEIKFLLHFVKESKQDESGMPNNRFLAERTGGTYSTLKVQPAELEDSGVYFCASSHLRGAQETQYFGPGTRLLVL.

The genes are TRBV12-5 and TRBJ2-4; TRBD1 is a possible D gene (5 bases). Between the trimmed V and J ends, which lost 6 bases and 4 bases, there was a span of 16 bases. The CDR3 spans 15 residues. CDR1 LGHNT and CDR2 FRNRAP come from the germline V gene. The CDR3 region is CASGITGRTKNIQYF. CDR3 bases: TGTGCTAGTGGAATAACAGGTCGAACGAAAAACATTCAGTACTTC. Together with reference TRBV12-5 and TRBJ2-4, the CDR3 gives the full variable domain: DARVTQTPRHKVTEMGQEVTMRCQPILGHNTVFWYRQTMMQGLELLAYFRNRAPLDDSGMPKDRFSAEMPDATLATLKIQPSEPRDSAVYFCASGITGRTKNIQYFGAGTRLSVL.

The CDR3 is CASSLRQARTEAFF. In nucleotides, the CDR3 is TGTGCCAGCAGCCTCCGACAGGCCCGCACTGAAGCTTTCTTT. V gene TRBV3-1 (or the pseudogene TRBV3-2) combines with J gene TRBJ1-1; perhaps TRBD1 as D (6 bases). Germline V gene data show CDR1 as LGHDT and CDR2 as YNNKEL (reference sequence). V lost 4 bases to trimming and J lost 4 bases, with 13 bases between them. CDR3 size: 14 residues.

This sequence joins TRBV5-1 and TRBJ1-2; 7 positions agree with TRBD1. CDR1 and CDR2 from the germline V gene are SGHRS and YFSETQ. The ends lost 4 bases at V and 4 bases at J; junction bases unmatched: 13. The CDR3 sequence is 16 residues long. In nucleotides, the CDR3 is TGCGCCAGCAGCCCGCCCCGACAGGGATCAGTCTATGGCTACACCTTC. It is translated as CASSPPRQGSVYGYTF.

The chain recombines TRBV2 with TRBJ1-2; possible D gene TRBD1, 6 bases. The germline V gene encodes CDR1 SNHLY and CDR2 FYNNEI. CDR3 length equals 12 residues. Trimming took 11 bases from V and 6 from J, leaving 16 bases between them. The CDR3, as DNA: TGTGCCCGAAGGGGGGGGAAGGATGGCTACACCTTC. Its translation: CARRGGKDGYTF.

V usage is TRBV7-9 and J usage is TRBJ2-1; 7 nucleotides agree with TRBD1. This CDR3 is 13 amino acids long. Germline V CDR1 and CDR2: SEHNR, FQNEAQ (reference sequence). After removal of 7 bases from V and 6 bases from J, the junction contained 6 bases not matched to a gene. The CDR3 loop is CASNPQGPNEQFF. The CDR3 DNA sequence: TGTGCCAGCAACCCACAGGGGCCCAATGAGCAGTTCTTC. The variable domain in full, completed from reference TRBV7-9 and TRBJ2-1, reads DTGVSQNPRHKITKRGQNVTFRCDPISEHNRLYWYRQTLGQGPEFLTYFQNEAQLEKSRLLSDRFSAERPKGSFSTLEIQRTEQGDSAMYLCASNPQGPNEQFFGPGTRLTVL.

This sequence joins TRBV7-3 and TRBJ2-1; 7 bases are a match to TRBD1. Looked up from germline, CDR1 is SGHTA and CDR2 is FQGTGA. The CDR3 is 16 residues long. Trimming cost V 1 base and J 8 bases; bases outside gene matches: 11. The CDR3 region is CASSLIGPTGKHEQFF. CDR3 bases: TGTGCCAGCAGCTTAATCGGGCCGACAGGGAAGCATGAGCAGTTCTTC.

The chain recombines TRBV27 with TRBJ1-2; possible D gene TRBD1, 5 bases. Between the trimmed V and J ends, which lost 8 bases and 8 bases, there was a span of 15 bases. Looked up from germline, CDR1 is MNHEY and CDR2 is SMNVEV (reference sequence). The CDR3 covers 12 residues. The CDR3 here is CASGRDFRGYTF. In nucleotides, the CDR3 is TGTGCCAGCGGGAGGGACTTCCGGGGCTACACCTTC.

The chain carries TRBV1 and TRBJ1-1; TRBD1 was called by the table and not checked on the DNA. TRBV1 is a listed pseudogene. CDR3 size: 18 residues. CDR3 DNA sequence: TGCACCAGCAGCCCCCACCGGGACACTATCTACCTGAACACTGAAGCTTTCTTT. Residues: CTSSPHRDTIYLNTEAFF.

The chain carries TRBV15 and TRBJ2-5; TRBD1 agrees at 8 bases. V was pared by 3 bases and J by 5 bases, with 5 bases of the junction left unmatched. The CDR3 covers 14 residues. Germline V gene data show CDR1 as LNHNV and CDR2 as YYDKDF (reference sequence). In DNA, the CDR3 is TGTGCCACCAGCAGCCTTTGGACAGGGGAGACCCAGTACTTC. Translating gives CATSSLWTGETQYF.

V is TRBV5-1 and J is TRBJ2-2; D not resolved. CDR3 length: 13 residues. V shed 2 bases and J shed 6 bases, with 8 bases lying between them. Germline V gene lookup returns CDR1 SGHRS and CDR2 YFSETQ. The DNA of the CDR3 is TGCGCCAGCAGCTTTAAGTTACCCGGGGAGCTGTTTTTT. This translates into CASSFKLPGELFF.